This TCR beta chain was obtained from a study of blood T cell repertoires in COVID-19. Across the whole study: Samples came from the United States, Italy and Spain, spanning acute and convalescent COVID-19. T cells, B-cell-depleted T cells, or PBMCs supplied cDNA or gDNA.

Original handling: Estimation of nucleated cell counts was performed using reference gene primer amplification. This table comes from immunoSEQ multiplex PCR, and its TCRdb copy is limited to in-frame clones, with some not included. That table supplies the V and J calls and clone size; D and trimming were determined from the DNA. Among fewer than 350,000 clones listed, approximately 83% were seen once. Specimen: peripheral blood. This receptor was taken from a woman aged 30 to 39 who had recovered from COVID-19.

The DNA of the CDR3 is TGTGCCAGCAGTTCCCGGGACAGGGGCGAAGATACGCAGTATTTT. Amino acids: CASSSRDRGEDTQYF. The chain carries TRBV6-6 and TRBJ2-3; 10 bases are shared with TRBD1. CDR1 is MNHNY and CDR2 is SVGAGI in the germline V gene (reference sequence). V shed 4 bases, J shed 5 bases, and the junction held 6 bases outside the gene matches. The CDR3 runs to 15 residues.